The T cell receptor (beta chain) under discussion was sequenced for a study of vaccination and CD4 T cells after COVID-19 (dated by TCRdb to about 2022). Describing the broader study: The convalescent cohort comprised six males and four females, including two Hispanic individuals, seven Caucasians, two Asians and one multiracial person. Participants received two doses of either the Pfizer-BioNTech BNT162b2 vaccine (n=8) or the Moderna mRNA-1273 vaccine (n=2). Post-COVID blood samples were collected from convalescent patients a median of approximately 93 days after diagnosis, with a range of about 30 to 180 days. Post-vaccine blood samples were collected a median of around 10 weeks after the second vaccine dose, ranging from about 14 to 241 days. Overlapping spike peptide pools from SARS-CoV-2 and from the common cold coronaviruses HCoV-NL63, HCoV-OC43 and HCoV-229E were used as culture stimuli. Control cultures used a CEFX viral epitope pool as positive control, an HIV-1 Nef peptide pool as negative control, or no peptide. In 10 COVID-19 convalescent patients and 4 infection-naive healthy vaccine recipients, the spike-specific CD4+ TCR repertoire before mRNA vaccination was compared with the repertoire after mRNA vaccination. An earlier paper using these donors assessed, at the TCR clonotype level, memory CD4+ T cell crossreactivity between SARS-CoV-2 and common cold coronavirus spike proteins. What the study reported, not specific to this receptor: The median number of SARS-CoV-2-reactive clonotypes rose from 20 to 25 after infection to roughly 38 after vaccination, but the change was not significant. In convalescent patients, a median roughly 85% of post-vaccine SARS-CoV-2-reactive clones were detected only after vaccination, suggesting vaccine-specific priming. Of the vaccine-specific clones in convalescent patients, 304 of 307, or nearly all, reacted only to SARS-CoV-2 spike and did not cross-react with common cold coronaviruses. The number of convalescent patients in the study was relatively small, and the study did not examine early timepoints following natural infection.

In light of the paper, this sample's treatment or condition label describes: approximately nine-day PBMC culture with coronavirus spike peptide pools or control peptides (ViraFEST assay). CD4+ T cells from unexposed donors were collected before the COVID-19 pandemic (2011-2018). The ViraFEST assay was used in the study, in which antigen-specific T cells were expanded with peptide pools and expanded clonotypes were subsequently identified by TCR sequencing. PBMCs were cultured at under 2.5 million per well in IMDM supplemented with 5% human AB serum and around 10 IU/ml IL-2, with roughly 9.5 ug/ml peptide pools added. Half of the culture medium was replaced with fresh IL-2-containing medium on days 3 and 7. CD4+ T cells were isolated after roughly nine days of culture through negative selection using the EasySep CD4+ T cell isolation kit. As far as cell numbers permitted, CD4+ T cells from unexposed donors were tested for reactivity against SARS-CoV-2 S and N as well as four spike pools from common cold coronaviruses. Ficoll-Paque Plus gradient centrifugation was used to isolate PBMCs from whole blood, and the isolated PBMCs were then either used fresh or cryopreserved at -140C. In general, triplicate wells were set up for every culture condition. The leukapheresis product used for the unexposed donors was purchased from a commercial source.

The library was made by PCR. TCR sequencing of DNA from cultured CD4+ T cells used the Oncomine TCR Beta short-read assay at the Johns Hopkins FTIC core. The QIAamp micro DNA kit was used to extract genomic DNA from the cultured CD4+ T cells. Oncomine TCR Beta libraries from cultured CD4+ T cells were pooled using unique dual indexes and sequenced on an Illumina iSeq 100. The source study handled its data this way. Non-productive sequences were filtered out, and CDR3s that did not start with C, did not end with F or W, or were shorter than 7 amino acids were discarded. The MANAFEST web application identified antigen-specific clonotypes by comparing peptide-stimulated wells against reference wells and other culture wells. For a clone to be called positive, the clone needed an FDR below 0.05, an odds ratio above 5, and a productive frequency above 0.1% in at least two of three replicate wells. Clonotypes that were significantly expanded in both SARS-CoV-2 spike wells and at least one common cold coronavirus spike condition were defined as cross-reactive. Levenshtein distances (stringdist) and unrooted phylogenetic trees (ape) in R version 3.6.1 were used to assess CDR3 homology. TCRdb trimmed public reads at Q25 via fastp, called clones via MiXCR and kept in-frame beta chains. Here each entry gathers all rows of one CDR3 protein and keeps the most common genes and DNA. The V and J calls shown here were made by TCRdb, not taken from the authors' results. For this sample there are approximately 8,800 distinct CDR3 sequences; roughly two fifths appear just once. Of the sample, around 20% is held by the ten largest clones.

Deletion took 6 bases off V and 3 bases off J, with a span of 5 bases between the germline ends. The cysteine opens and the phenylalanine closes a CDR3 of 11 amino acids. This entry keeps only the CDR3 DNA: 33 bases, framed from base 1. Based on the germline V gene, the CDR1 and CDR2 sequences are MNHNS and SASEGT. Concerning this clonotype: Its antigen specificity is not known. No much larger clone is present one base from it, and per-base qualities are unavailable.

The chain uses TRBV6-1 and TRBJ1-1; the D gene is not confidently resolved. This sequence originates from a human donor in good health. The sample comprised CD4+ T cells from blood, cultured in vitro. The DNA is as follows: TGTGCCAGCAGGGAATACACTGAAGCTTTCTTT. This gives the protein CASREYTEAFF.